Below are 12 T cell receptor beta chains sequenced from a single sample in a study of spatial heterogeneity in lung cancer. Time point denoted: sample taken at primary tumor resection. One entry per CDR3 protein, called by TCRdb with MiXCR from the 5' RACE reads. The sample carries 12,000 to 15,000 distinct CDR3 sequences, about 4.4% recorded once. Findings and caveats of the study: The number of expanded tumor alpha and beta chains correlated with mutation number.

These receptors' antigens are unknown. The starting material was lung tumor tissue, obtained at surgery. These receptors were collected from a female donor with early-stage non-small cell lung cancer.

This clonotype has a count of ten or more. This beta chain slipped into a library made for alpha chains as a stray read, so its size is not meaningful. CDR3 nucleotide sequence: TGTGCCAGTAGTACGGACTCTGGAAACACCATATATTTT. This translates into CASSTDSGNTIYF. This rearrangement joins TRBV19 to TRBJ1-3; D not certain. Germline assignment: CDR1 LNHDA and CDR2 SQIVND (reference sequence). The length of the CDR3 is 13 residues. V dropped 4 bases and J dropped 0 bases, with 4 bases sitting between them.

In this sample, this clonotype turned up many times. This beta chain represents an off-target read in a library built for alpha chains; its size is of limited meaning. CDR3 protein: CASSFGNTEAFF. The DNA for the CDR3 is TGTGCCAGCTCCTTTGGGAACACTGAAGCTTTCTTT. V and J are TRBV11-2 and TRBJ1-1; D unresolved. The CDR3 loop spans 12 amino acids. Germline CDR1 SGHAT, CDR2 FQNNGV. V dropped 8 bases and J dropped 1 base, with 8 bases sitting between them.

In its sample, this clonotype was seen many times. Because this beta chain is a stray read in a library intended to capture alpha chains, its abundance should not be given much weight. CDR3 amino acids: CASSDGTGAKNIQYF. The CDR3 DNA is TGTGCCAGCAGTGATGGGACAGGGGCCAAAAACATTCAGTACTTC. The chain has TRBV2 and TRBJ2-4; 9 positions match TRBD1. Germline CDR1 is SNHLY and CDR2 is FYNNEI. The CDR3 is 15 residues long. V was clipped by 3 bases and J by 1 base; unmatched bases: 1.

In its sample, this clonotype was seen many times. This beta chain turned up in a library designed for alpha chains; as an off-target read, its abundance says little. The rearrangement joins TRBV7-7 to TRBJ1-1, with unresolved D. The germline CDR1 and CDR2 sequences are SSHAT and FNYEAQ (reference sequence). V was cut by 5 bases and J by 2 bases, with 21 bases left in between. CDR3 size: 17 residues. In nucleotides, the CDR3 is TGTGCCAGCAGCCATCTTTCCCGTGTGAGGAAAAACACTGAAGCTTTCTTT. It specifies CASSHLSRVRKNTEAFF.

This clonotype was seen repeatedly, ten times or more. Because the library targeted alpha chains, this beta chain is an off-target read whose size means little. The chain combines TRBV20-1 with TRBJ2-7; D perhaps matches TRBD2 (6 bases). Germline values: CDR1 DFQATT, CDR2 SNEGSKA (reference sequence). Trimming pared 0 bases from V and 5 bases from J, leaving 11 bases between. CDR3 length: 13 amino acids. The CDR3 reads CSARDGGRNEQYF. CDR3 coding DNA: TGCAGTGCTAGAGACGGGGGACGGAACGAGCAGTACTTC.

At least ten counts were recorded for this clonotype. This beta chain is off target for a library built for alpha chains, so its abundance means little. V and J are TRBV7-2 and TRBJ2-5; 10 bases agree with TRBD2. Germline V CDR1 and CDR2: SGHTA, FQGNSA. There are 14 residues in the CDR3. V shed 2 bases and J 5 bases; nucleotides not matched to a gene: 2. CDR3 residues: CASSLSGGEETQYF. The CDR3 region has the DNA TGTGCCAGCAGCTTAAGCGGGGGGGAGGAGACCCAGTACTTC.

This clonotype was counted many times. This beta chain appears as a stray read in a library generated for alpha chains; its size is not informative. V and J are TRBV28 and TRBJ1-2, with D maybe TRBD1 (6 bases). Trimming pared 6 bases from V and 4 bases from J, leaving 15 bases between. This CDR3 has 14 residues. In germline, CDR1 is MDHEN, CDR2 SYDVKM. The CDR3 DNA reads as TGTGCCAGCAGCCAGCCGGGGGCGGGCTATGGCTACACCTTC. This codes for CASSQPGAGYGYTF.

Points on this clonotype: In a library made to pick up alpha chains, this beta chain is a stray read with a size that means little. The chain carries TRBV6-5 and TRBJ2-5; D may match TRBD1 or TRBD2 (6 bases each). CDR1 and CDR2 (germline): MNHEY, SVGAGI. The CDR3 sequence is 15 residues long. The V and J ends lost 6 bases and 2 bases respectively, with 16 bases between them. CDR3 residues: CASRVSRGRQETQYF. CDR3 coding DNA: TGTGCCAGCAGGGTCAGTAGGGGGAGGCAAGAGACCCAGTACTTC.

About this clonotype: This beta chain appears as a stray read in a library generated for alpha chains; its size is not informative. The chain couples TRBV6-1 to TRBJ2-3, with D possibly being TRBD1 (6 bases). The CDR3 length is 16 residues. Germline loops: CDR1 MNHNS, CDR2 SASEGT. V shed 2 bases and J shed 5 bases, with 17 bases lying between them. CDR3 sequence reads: CASSEQGPPSLDTQYF. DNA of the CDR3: TGTGCCAGCAGTGAACAGGGGCCGCCATCATTAGATACGCAGTATTTT.

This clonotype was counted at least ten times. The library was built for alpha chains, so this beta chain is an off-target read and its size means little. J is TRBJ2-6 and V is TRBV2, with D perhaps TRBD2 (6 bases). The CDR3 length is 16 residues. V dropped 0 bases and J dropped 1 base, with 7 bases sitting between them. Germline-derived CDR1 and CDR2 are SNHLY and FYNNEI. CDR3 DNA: TGTGCCAGCAGTGAAGCGGGAGGATCTGGGGCCAACGTCCTGACTTTC. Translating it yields CASSEAGGSGANVLTF.

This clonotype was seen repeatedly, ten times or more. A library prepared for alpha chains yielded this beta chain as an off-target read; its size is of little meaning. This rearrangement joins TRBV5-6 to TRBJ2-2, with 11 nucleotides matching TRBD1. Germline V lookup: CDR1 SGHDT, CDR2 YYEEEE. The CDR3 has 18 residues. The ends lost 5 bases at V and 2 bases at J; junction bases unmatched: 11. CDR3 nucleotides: TGTGCCAGCAGGCACGGACAGGGGGCGAGGGCCAACACCGGGGAGCTGTTTTTT. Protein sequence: CASRHGQGARANTGELFF.

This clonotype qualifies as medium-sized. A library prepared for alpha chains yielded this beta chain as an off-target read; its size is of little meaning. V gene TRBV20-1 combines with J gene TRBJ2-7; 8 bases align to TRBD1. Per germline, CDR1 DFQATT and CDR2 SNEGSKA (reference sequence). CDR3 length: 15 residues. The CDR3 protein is CRAHNRGTGEYEQYF. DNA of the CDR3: TGCAGGGCTCATAACCGGGGGACAGGAGAATACGAGCAGTACTTC.